This T cell receptor (beta chain) was observed in a study of glioma-infiltrating T cells after dendritic cell vaccination. Generated by immunoSEQ multiplex PCR, the TCRdb table keeps only in-frame clones and is missing some. The sample includes 65,000 or so clones, around nine tenths of them seen just once. Time point here: after dendritic cell vaccination, including at tumor progression/relapse. Trimming left V 3 bases short and J 0 bases short, with 6 bases between. CDR3 length: 15 amino acids. Germline V gene sequence: CDR1 SGHDN, CDR2 FVKESK. The specimen comprised blood, sampled after dendritic cell vaccination. The source of this sequence is a human donor with glioblastoma. V and J are TRBV14 and TRBJ2-6; no clear D. CDR3 sequence (DNA): TGTGCCAGCAGCCAGCCGAGCTCTGGGGCCAACGTCCTGACTTTC. Amino acids: CASSQPSSGANVLTF.